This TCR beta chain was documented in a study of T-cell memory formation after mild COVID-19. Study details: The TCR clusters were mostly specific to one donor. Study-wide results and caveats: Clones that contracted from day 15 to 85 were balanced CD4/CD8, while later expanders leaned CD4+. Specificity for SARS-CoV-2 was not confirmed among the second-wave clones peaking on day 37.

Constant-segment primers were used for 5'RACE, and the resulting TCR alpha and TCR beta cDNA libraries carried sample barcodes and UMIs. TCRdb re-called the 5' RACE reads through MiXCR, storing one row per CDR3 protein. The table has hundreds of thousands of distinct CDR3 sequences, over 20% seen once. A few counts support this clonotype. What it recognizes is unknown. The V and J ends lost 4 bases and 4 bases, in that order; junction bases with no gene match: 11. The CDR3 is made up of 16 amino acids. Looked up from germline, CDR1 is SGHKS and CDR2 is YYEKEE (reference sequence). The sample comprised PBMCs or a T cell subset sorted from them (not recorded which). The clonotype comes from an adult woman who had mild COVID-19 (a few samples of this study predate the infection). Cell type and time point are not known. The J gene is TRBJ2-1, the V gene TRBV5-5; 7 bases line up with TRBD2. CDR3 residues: CASSPGAGRKYNEQFF. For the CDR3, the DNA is TGTGCCAGCAGCCCTGGAGCGGGAAGGAAATACAATGAGCAGTTCTTC.